Following are 5 T cell receptor beta chains from one sample sequenced in a study of OX40 agonist ivuxolimab in advanced cancers. Profiling relied on immunoSEQ multiplex PCR, and the TCRdb table lists in-frame clones only, not all of them. This sample has roughly 66,000 clones; roughly 80% occur once, and the top ten carry 6% to 8%. This sample comprised CD4+ or CD8+ T cells sorted from blood, obtained in a trial of the OX40 agonist ivuxolimab. These receptor sequences come from an adult with an advanced solid tumor such as melanoma, head and neck, liver or kidney cancer.

The chain uses TRBV19 and TRBJ2-1; TRBD2 aligns across 11 bases. CDR1 and CDR2 from the germline V gene are LNHDA and SQIVND (reference sequence). V was pared by 5 bases and J by 8 bases, with 11 bases of the junction left unmatched. This CDR3 region has 16 residues. The CDR3 coding sequence is TGTGCCAGTAGTGGTCAGGGACTAGCGGACAGGGATGAGCAGTTCTTC. Protein sequence: CASSGQGLADRDEQFF.

This rearrangement joins TRBV10-3 to TRBJ2-2, with 8 bases aligning to TRBD1. J was trimmed by 7 bases and V by 6 bases; bases with no gene match: 10. The CDR3 spans 15 residues. From germline, CDR1 is ENHRY and CDR2 SYGVKD. The CDR3 region has the DNA TGTGCCATCAGCGCCCCAGGGGGCGAAAGCGGGGAGCTGTTTTTT. This translates into CAISAPGGESGELFF.

The chain carries TRBV9 and TRBJ2-2; D is perhaps TRBD2 (7 bases). Trimming shortened V by 4 bases and J by 8 bases, and 18 bases separated the two germline ends. Germline V gene lookup returns CDR1 SGDLS and CDR2 YYNGEE. This CDR3 region has 15 residues. Here the CDR3 DNA reads TGTGCCAGCAGCTCCGTCTGGGGGGGCCAGGGGGAGCTGTTTTTT. Its translation is CASSSVWGGQGELFF.

The sample holds one count of this clone. V is TRBV30 and J is TRBJ2-7; possibly TRBD2 for D (6 bases). This CDR3 comprises 11 residues. V was clipped by 5 bases and J by 7 bases, with 12 bases between them. Per germline, CDR1 GTSNPN and CDR2 SVGIG (reference sequence). The DNA of the CDR3 is TGTGCCTGGGCCAGAGCGGGTGAGCAGTACTTC. This codes for CAWARAGEQYF.

The genes are TRBV7-3 and TRBJ2-2; the D is unclear. Germline assignment: CDR1 SGHTA and CDR2 FQGTGA. Trimming took off 5 bases at V and 4 bases at J, with 17 bases between the two ends. CDR3 length: 16 amino acids. The CDR3 bases are TGTGCCAGCAGCCCCTCGCCCCACCCCGCCACCGGGGAGCTGTTTTTT. This sequence encodes CASSPSPHPATGELFF. Variable domain in full (rest from reference TRBV7-3 and TRBJ2-2): GAGVSQTPSNKVTEKGKYVELRCDPISGHTALYWYRQSLGQGPEFLIYFQGTGAADDSGLPNDRFFAVRPEGSVSTLKIQRTERGDSAVYLCASSPSPHPATGELFFGEGSRLTVL.